This T cell receptor beta chain stems from a study of shared clonotypes between healthy human individuals. The CDR3 sequence is 15 residues long. CDR1 and CDR2 (germline): SSHAT, FNYEAQ (reference sequence). This clone was counted only a few times. The antigen is not known. A junction end diverges from the germline sequence, so it may reflect a read error. Regarding the study as a whole: Naive CD4 clonotypes overlapped across a few donors at approximately 4.5%.

This table comes from immunoSEQ multiplex PCR, and its TCRdb copy is limited to in-frame clones, with some not included. The repertoire holds nearly 1 million clones, with roughly 72% as singletons. J is TRBJ2-1 and V is TRBV7-7; tentatively, D is TRBD1 or TRBD2 (5 bases each). Material for sequencing was memory CD4+ T cells sorted from blood. Described subset: CD45RA-negative fraction. The sequence came from a man aged 18 to 29 in good health. The CDR3 sequence: CASSLEGPKSGEQFF. The CDR3 DNA is TGTGCTAGCAGCTTAGAGGGACCGAAGTCGGGAGAGCAGTTCTTC.